This TCR beta chain is from a study of cytomegalovirus exposure and HLA in healthy donors. The CDR3 totals 13 residues. The J segment lost 12 bases and the V segment lost 7 bases, leaving 14 bases of the junction unmatched. Per germline, CDR1 MNHEY and CDR2 SMNVEV (reference sequence). Researchers ran the PCR with 60 Vbeta and 13 Jbeta primers. Clones were sequenced by immunoSEQ multiplex PCR, and TCRdb holds only the in-frame ones, with some missing. The data contain 75,000 to 90,000 clones, more than 60% of them singletons. The sequencing input was PBMCs. This receptor was taken from a male donor in good health and CMV-seropositive. The V gene is TRBV27, the J gene TRBJ2-5; 7 bases line up with TRBD1. The CDR3 coding sequence is TGTGCCAGCAAAAGTTTAGGCTTCGGACAGGAGTACTTC. The encoded protein is CASKSLGFGQEYF.